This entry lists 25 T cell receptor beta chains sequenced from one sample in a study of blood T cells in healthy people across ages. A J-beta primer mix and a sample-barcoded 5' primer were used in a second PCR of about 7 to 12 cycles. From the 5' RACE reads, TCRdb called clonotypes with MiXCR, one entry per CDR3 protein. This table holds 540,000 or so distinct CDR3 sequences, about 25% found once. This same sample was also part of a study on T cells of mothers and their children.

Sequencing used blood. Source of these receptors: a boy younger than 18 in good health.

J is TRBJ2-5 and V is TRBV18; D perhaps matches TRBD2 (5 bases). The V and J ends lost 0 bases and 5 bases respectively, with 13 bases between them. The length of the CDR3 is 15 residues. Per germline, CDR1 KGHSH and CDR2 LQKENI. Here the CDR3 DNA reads TGTGCCAGCTCACCACCGGGAAGTCGGGGTGAGACCCAGTACTTC. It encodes CASSPPGSRGETQYF.

The CDR3 reads CASTRTGGSGANVLTF. CDR3 nucleotides: TGTGCCAGCACGCGGACAGGGGGCTCTGGGGCCAACGTCCTGACTTTC. The chain recombines TRBV3-1 with TRBJ2-6; 10 bases agree with TRBD1. The CDR3 loop spans 16 amino acids. Germline V CDR1 and CDR2: LGHDT, YNNKEL (reference sequence). With V trimmed by 7 bases and J by 0 bases, 3 bases remained unmatched.

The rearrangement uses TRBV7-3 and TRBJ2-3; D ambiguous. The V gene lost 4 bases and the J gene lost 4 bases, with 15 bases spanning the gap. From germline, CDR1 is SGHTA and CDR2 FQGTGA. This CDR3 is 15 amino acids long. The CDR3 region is CASSSQTGISDTQYF. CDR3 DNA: TGTGCCAGCAGCTCGCAGACCGGAATTTCAGATACGCAGTATTTT.

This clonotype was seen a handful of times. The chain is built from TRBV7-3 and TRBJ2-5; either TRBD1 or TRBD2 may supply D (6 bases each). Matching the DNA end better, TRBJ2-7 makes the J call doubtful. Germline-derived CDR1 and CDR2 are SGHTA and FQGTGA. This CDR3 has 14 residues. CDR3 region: CASSAQGGSYEQYF. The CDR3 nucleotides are TGTGCCAGCAGCGCCCAAGGGGGGTCATACGAGCAGTACTTC.

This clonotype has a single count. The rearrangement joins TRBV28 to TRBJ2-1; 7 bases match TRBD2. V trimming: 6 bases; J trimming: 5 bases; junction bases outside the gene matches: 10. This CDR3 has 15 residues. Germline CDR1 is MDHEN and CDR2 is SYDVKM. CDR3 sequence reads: CASRTAGTINNEQFF. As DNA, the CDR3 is TGTGCCAGCAGAACTGCCGGGACTATAAACAATGAGCAGTTCTTC.

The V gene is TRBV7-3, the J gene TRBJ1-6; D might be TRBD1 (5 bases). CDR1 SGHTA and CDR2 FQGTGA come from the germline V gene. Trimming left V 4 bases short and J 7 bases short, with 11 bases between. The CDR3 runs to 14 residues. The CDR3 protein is CASSSQGTNSPLHF. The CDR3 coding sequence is TGTGCCAGCAGCTCCCAGGGAACGAATTCACCCCTCCACTTT.

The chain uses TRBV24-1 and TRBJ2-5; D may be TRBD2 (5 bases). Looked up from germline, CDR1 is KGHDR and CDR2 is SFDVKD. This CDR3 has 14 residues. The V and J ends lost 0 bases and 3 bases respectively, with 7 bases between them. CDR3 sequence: CATSDLQREETQYF. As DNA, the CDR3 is TGTGCCACCAGTGATTTGCAGAGGGAAGAGACCCAGTACTTC.

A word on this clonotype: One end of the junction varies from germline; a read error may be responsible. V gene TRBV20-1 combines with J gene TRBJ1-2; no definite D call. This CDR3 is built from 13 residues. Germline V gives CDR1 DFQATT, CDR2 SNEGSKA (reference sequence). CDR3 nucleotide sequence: TGCAGTGCTAGAGAAGCACAGCTCTATGGCCACACCTTC. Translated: CSAREAQLYGHTF.

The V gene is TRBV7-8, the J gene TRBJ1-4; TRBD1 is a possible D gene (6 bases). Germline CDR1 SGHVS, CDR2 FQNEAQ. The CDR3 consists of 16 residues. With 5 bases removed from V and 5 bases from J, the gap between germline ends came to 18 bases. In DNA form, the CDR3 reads TGTGCCAGCAGCAATTGGGGGGCATTGGTAAATGAAAAACTGTTTTTT. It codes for CASSNWGALVNEKLFF.

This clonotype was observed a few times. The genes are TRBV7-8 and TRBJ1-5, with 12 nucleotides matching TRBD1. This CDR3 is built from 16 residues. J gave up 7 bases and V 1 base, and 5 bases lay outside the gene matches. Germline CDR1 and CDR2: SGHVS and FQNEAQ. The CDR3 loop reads CASSLEGQGARQPQHF. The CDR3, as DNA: TGTGCCAGCAGCTTAGAGGGACAGGGGGCCAGGCAGCCCCAGCATTTT. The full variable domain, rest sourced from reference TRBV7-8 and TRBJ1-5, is GAGVSQSPRYKVAKRGQDVALRCDPISGHVSLFWYQQALGQGPEFLTYFQNEAQLDKSGLPSDRFFAERPEGSVSTLKIQRTQQEDSAVYLCASSLEGQGARQPQHFGDGTRLSIL.

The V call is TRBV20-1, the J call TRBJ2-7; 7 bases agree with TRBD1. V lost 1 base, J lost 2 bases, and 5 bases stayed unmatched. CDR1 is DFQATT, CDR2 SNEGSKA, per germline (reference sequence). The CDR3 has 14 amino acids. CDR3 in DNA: TGCAGTGCTAGAGGGACAGGAAACACCTACGAGCAGTACTTC. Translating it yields CSARGTGNTYEQYF.

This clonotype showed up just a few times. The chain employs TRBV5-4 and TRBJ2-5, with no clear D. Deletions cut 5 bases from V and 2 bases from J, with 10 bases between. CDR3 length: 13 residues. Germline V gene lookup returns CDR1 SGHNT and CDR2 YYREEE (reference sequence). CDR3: CASSPKEQETQYF. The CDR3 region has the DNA TGTGCCAGCAGTCCCAAGGAGCAAGAGACCCAGTACTTC.

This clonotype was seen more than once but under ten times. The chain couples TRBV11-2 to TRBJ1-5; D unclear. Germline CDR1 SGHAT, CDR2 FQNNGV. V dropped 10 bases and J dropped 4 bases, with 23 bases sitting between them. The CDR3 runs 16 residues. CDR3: CAKTSEVAGINQPQHF. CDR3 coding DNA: TGTGCCAAAACCAGCGAAGTCGCAGGAATTAATCAGCCCCAGCATTTT.

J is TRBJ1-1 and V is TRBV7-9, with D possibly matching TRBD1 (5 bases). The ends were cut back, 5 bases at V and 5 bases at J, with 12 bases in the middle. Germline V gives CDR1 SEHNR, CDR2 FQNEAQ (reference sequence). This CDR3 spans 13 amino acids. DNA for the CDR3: TGTGCCAGCAGCCCAGGGACGGAGACTGAAGCTTTCTTT. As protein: CASSPGTETEAFF.

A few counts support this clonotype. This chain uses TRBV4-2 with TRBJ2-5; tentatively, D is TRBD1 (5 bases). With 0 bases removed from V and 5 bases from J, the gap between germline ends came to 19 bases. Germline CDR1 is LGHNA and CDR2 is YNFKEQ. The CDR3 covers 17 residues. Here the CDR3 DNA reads TGTGCCAGCAGCCAAGAAGGGCAGGGATGGTATGGGGAGACCCAGTACTTC. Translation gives CASSQEGQGWYGETQYF.

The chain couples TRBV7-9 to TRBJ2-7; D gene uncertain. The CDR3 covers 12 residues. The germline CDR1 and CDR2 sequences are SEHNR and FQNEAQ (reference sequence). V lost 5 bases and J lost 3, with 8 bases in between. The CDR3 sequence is CASSPNNYEQYF. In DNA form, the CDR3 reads TGTGCCAGCAGCCCAAATAACTACGAGCAGTACTTC.

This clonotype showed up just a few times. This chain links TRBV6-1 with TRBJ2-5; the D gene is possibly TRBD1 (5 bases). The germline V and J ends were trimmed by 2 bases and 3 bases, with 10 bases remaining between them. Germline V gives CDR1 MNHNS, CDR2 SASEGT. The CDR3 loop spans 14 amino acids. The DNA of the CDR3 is TGTGCCAGCAGTGAACAAAGCAGGGAAGAGACCCAGTACTTC. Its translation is CASSEQSREETQYF.

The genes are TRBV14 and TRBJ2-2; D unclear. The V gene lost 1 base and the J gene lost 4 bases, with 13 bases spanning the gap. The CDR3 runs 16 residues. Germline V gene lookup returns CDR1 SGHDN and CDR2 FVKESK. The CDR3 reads CASSQVIPALTGELFF. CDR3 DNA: TGTGCCAGCAGCCAAGTCATTCCAGCTCTCACCGGGGAGCTGTTTTTT.

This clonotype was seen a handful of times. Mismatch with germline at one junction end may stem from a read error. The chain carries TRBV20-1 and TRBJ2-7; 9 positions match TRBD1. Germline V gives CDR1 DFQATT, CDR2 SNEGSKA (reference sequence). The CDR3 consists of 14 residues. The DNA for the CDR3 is TGCAGTGCCAGAGAGGGACAGGGTATATACGAGCAGTACTTC. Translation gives CSAREGQGIYEQYF.

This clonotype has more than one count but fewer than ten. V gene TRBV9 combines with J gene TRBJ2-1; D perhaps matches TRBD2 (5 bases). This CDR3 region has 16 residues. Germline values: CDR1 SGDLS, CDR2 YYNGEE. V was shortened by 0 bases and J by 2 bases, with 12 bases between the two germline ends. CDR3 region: CASSVGQRRAYNEQFF. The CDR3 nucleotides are TGTGCCAGCAGCGTAGGTCAGCGGCGTGCCTACAATGAGCAGTTCTTC. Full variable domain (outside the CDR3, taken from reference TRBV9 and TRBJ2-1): DSGVTQTPKHLITATGQRVTLRCSPRSGDLSVYWYQQSLDQGLQFLIQYYNGEERAKGNILERFSAQQFPDLHSELNLSSLELGDSALYFCASSVGQRRAYNEQFFGPGTRLTVL.

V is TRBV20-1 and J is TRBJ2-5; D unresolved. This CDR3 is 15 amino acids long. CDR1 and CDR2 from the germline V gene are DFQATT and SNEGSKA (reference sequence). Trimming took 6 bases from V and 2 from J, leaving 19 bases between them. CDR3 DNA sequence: TGCAGTGCCCCGGTCGTTCGTCTCGCTCAAGAGACCCAGTACTTC. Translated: CSAPVVRLAQETQYF.

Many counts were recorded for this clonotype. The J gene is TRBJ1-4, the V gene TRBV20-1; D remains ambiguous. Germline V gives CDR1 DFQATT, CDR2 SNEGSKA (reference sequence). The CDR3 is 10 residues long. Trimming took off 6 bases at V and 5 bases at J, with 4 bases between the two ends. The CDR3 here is CSALNEKLFF. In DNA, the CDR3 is TGCAGTGCGCTGAATGAAAAACTGTTTTTT.

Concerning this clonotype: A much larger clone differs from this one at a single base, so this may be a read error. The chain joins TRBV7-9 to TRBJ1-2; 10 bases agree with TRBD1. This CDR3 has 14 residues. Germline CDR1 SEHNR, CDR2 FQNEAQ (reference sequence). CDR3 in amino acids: CASSRTGGNCGYTF. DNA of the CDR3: TGTGCCAGCAGCAGGACAGGGGGAAACTGTGGCTACACCTTC.

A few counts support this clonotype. CDR3 loop: CASSRIWDVDRVIYEQYF. CDR3 coding DNA: TGCGCCAGCAGCCGTATCTGGGATGTAGACAGGGTTATCTACGAGCAGTACTTC. The chain uses TRBV4-3 and TRBJ2-5; 7 bases are a match to TRBD1. The J call could be wrong; TRBJ2-7 is a better fit for the DNA end. CDR1 is LGHNA and CDR2 is YSLEER in the germline V gene. The CDR3 extends over 18 amino acids.

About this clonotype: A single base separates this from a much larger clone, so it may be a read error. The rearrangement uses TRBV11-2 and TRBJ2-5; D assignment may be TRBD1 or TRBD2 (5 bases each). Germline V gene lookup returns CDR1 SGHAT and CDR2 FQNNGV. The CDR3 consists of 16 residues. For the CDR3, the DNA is TGTGCCTGCAGCTTAGAGCCGGAGAGGGGACAAGAGACCCAGTACTTC. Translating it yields CACSLEPERGQETQYF.